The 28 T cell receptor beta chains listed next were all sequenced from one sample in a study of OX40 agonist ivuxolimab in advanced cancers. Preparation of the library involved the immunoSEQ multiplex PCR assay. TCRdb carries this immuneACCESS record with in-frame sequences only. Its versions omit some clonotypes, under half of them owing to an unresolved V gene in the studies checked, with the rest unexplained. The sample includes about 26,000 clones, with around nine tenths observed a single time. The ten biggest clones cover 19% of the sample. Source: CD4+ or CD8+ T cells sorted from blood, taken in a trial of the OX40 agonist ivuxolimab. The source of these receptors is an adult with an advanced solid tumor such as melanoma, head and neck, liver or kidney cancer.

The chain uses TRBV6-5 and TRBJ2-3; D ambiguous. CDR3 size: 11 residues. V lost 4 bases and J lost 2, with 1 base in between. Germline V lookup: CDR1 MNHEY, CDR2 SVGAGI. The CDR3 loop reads CASSSTDTQYF. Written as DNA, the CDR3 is TGTGCCAGCAGTTCCACAGATACGCAGTATTTT.

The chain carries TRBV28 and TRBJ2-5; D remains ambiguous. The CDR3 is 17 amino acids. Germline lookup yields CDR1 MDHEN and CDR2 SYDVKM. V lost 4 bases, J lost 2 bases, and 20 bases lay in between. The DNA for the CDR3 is TGTGCCAGCAGTTCCCTTTTGGCGGCCTATCTTCAAGAGACCCAGTACTTC. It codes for CASSSLLAAYLQETQYF.

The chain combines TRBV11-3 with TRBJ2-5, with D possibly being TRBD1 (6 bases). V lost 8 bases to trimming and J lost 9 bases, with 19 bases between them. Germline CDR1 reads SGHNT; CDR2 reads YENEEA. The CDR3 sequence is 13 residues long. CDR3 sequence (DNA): TGTGCCAGCGGACACGGACAGCACGAACCCCAGTACTTC. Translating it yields CASGHGQHEPQYF.

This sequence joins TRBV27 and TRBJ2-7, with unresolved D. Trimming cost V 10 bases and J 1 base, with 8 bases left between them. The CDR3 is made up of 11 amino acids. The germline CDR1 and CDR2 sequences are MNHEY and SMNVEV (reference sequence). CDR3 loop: CATRSSYEQYF. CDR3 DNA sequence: TGTGCCACTAGGAGTTCCTACGAGCAGTACTTC.

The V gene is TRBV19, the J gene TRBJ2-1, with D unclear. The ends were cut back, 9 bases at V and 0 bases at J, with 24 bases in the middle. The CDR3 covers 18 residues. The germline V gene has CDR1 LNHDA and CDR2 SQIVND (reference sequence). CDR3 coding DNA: TGTGCCAGCATGGAACGCAGTTTAGATAGTAGCTCCTACAATGAGCAGTTCTTC. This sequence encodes CASMERSLDSSSYNEQFF.

CDR3 protein: CAWSVDSSYEQYF. CDR3 in DNA: TGTGCCTGGAGTGTCGACAGTTCCTACGAGCAGTACTTC. V is TRBV30 and J is TRBJ2-7; TRBD1 might be the D (5 bases). The CDR3 has 13 amino acids. Germline CDR1 GTSNPN, CDR2 SVGIG (reference sequence). V lost 0 bases and J 1 base, leaving 7 bases between the germline ends.

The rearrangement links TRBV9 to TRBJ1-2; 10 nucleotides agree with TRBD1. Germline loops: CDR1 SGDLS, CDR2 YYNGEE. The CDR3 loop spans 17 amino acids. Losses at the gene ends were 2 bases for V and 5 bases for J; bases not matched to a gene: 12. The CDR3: CASSVSPRRTGGYGYTF. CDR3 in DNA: TGTGCCAGCAGCGTCTCCCCGAGGCGGACAGGGGGGTATGGCTACACCTTC.

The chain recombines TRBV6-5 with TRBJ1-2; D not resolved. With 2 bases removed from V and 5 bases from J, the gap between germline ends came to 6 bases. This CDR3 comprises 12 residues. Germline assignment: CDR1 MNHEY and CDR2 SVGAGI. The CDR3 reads CASSYVGYGYTF. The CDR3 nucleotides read TGTGCCAGCAGTTACGTGGGTTATGGCTACACCTTC.

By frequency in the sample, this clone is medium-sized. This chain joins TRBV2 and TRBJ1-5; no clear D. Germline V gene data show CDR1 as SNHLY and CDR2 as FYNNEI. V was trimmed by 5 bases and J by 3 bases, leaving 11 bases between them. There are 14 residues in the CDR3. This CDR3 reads CASSRTANNQPQHF. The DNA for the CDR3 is TGTGCCAGCAGTCGGACGGCTAACAATCAGCCCCAGCATTTT. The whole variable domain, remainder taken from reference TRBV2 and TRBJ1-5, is EPEVTQTPSHQVTQMGQEVILRCVPISNHLYFYWYRQILGQKVEFLVSFYNNEISEKSEIFDDQFSVERPDGSNFTLKIRSTKLEDSAMYFCASSRTANNQPQHFGDGTRLSIL.

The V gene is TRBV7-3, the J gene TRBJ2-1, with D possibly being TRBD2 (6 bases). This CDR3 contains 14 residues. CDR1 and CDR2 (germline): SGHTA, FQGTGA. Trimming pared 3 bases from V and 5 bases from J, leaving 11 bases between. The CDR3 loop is CASSFGGPHNEQFF. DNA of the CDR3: TGTGCCAGCAGCTTTGGAGGGCCCCACAATGAGCAGTTCTTC.

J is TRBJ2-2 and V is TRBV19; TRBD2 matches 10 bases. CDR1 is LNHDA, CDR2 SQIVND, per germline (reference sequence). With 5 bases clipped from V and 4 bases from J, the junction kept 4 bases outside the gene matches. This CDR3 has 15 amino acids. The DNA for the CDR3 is TGTGCCAGTAGTGCTAGCGGGAGTGGCACCGGGGAGCTGTTTTTT. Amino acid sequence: CASSASGSGTGELFF. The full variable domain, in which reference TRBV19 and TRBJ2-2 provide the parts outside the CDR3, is DGGITQSPKYLFRKEGQNVTLSCEQNLNHDAMYWYRQDPGQGLRLIYYSQIVNDFQKGDIAEGYSVSREKKESFPLTVTSAQKNPTAFYLCASSASGSGTGELFFGEGSRLTVL.

The CDR3 spells CATSRGQAGAYEQYF. CDR3 DNA sequence: TGTGCCACCAGCAGAGGACAGGCTGGGGCCTACGAGCAGTACTTC. V is TRBV15 and J is TRBJ2-7, with D tentatively TRBD1 (6 bases). Germline assignment: CDR1 LNHNV and CDR2 YYDKDF (reference sequence). V lost 1 base, J lost 2 bases, and 12 bases lay in between. The CDR3 runs 15 residues.

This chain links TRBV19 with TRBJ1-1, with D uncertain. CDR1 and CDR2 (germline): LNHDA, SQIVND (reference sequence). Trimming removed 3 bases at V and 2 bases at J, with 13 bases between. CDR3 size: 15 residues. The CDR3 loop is CASSIRSFGNTEAFF. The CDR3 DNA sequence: TGTGCCAGTAGTATTCGGTCCTTCGGCAACACTGAAGCTTTCTTT.

CDR3 DNA: TGCAGCGTTGAATCCGGTAGATACGAGCAGTACTTC. This sequence encodes CSVESGRYEQYF. The chain uses TRBV29-1 and TRBJ2-7; the D is unclear. Between the trimmed V and J ends, which lost 2 bases and 4 bases, there was a span of 9 bases. The CDR3 runs 12 residues. Germline V CDR1 and CDR2: SQVTM, ANQGSEA.

CDR3 nucleotide sequence: TGTGCCAGCAGCCACAAGGCCGGGGAGCTGTTTTTT. Amino acid sequence: CASSHKAGELFF. This rearrangement joins TRBV7-9 to TRBJ2-2; the D is unclear. This CDR3 spans 12 amino acids. V dropped 5 bases and J dropped 6 bases, with 7 bases sitting between them. Per germline, CDR1 SEHNR and CDR2 FQNEAQ (reference sequence).

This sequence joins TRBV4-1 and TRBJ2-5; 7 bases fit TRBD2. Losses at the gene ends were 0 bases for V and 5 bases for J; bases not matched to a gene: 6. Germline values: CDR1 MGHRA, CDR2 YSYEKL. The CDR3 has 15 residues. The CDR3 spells CASSQEAGRGETQYF. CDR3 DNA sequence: TGCGCCAGCAGCCAAGAGGCGGGGCGGGGGGAGACCCAGTACTTC.

CDR3 region: CASAPWGGAGYEQYF. The CDR3 DNA is TGTGCCAGCGCTCCCTGGGGGGGGGCGGGCTACGAGCAGTACTTC. The V gene is TRBV9, the J gene TRBJ2-7; D may be TRBD2 (7 bases). The CDR3 has 15 residues. V lost 7 bases, J lost 3 bases, and 20 bases lay in between. The germline V gene has CDR1 SGDLS and CDR2 YYNGEE. The full variable domain, rest sourced from reference TRBV9 and TRBJ2-7, is DSGVTQTPKHLITATGQRVTLRCSPRSGDLSVYWYQQSLDQGLQFLIQYYNGEERAKGNILERFSAQQFPDLHSELNLSSLELGDSALYFCASAPWGGAGYEQYFGPGTRLTVT.

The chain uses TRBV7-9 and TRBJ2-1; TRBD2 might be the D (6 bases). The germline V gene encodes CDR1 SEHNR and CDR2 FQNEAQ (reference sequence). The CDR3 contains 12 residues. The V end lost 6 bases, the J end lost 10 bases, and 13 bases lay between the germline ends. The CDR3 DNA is TGTGCCAGCAGACCCCTGGAGGGAGAGCAGTTCTTC. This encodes CASRPLEGEQFF.

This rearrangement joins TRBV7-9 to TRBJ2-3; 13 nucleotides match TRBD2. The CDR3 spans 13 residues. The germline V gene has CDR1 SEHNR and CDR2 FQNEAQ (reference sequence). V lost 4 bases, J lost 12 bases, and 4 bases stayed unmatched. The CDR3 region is CASSSTSGRDQYF. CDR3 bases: TGTGCCAGCAGCTCCACTAGCGGGAGGGATCAGTATTTT.

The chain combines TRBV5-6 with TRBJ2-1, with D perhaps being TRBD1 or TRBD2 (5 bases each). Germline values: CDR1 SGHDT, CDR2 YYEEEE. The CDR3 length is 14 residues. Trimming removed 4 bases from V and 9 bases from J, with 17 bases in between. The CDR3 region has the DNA TGTGCCAGCAGCCCCGGGACGACTTCAGGTGAGCAGTTCTTC. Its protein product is CASSPGTTSGEQFF. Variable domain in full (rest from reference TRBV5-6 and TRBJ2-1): DAGVTQSPTHLIKTRGQQVTLRCSPKSGHDTVSWYQQALGQGPQFIFQYYEEEERQRGNFPDRFSGHQFPNYSSELNVNALLLGDSALYLCASSPGTTSGEQFFGPGTRLTVL.

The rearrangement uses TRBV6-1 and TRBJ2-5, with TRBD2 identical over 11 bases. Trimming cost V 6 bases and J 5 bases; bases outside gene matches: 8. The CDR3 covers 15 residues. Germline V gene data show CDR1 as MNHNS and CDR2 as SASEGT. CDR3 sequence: CASRVTSGGPETQYF. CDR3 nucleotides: TGTGCCAGCAGAGTAACTAGCGGGGGTCCGGAGACCCAGTACTTC.

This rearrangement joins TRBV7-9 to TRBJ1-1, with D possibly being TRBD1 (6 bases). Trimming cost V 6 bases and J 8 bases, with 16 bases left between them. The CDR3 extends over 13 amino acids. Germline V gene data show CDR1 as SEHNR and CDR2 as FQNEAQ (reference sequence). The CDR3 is CASSWGGAVEAFF. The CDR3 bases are TGTGCCAGCAGTTGGGGGGGCGCGGTCGAAGCTTTCTTT.

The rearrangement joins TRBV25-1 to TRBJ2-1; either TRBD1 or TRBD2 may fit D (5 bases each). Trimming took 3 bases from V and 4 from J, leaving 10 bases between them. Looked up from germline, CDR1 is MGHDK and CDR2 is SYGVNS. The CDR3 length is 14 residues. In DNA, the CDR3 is TGTGCCAGCAGTGATTGGGACGGTTACAATGAGCAGTTCTTC. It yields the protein CASSDWDGYNEQFF.

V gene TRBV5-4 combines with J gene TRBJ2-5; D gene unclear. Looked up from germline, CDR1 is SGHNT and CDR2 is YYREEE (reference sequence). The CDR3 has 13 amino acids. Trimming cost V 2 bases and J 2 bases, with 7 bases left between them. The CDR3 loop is CASSFGEQETQYF. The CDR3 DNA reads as TGTGCCAGCAGCTTTGGCGAGCAAGAGACCCAGTACTTC.

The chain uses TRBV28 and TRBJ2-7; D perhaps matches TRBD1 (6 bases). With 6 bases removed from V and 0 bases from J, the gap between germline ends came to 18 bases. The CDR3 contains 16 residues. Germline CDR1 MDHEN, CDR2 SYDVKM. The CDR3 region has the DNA TGTGCCAGCAGGGATGGGGGCAGAACTTACTCCTACGAGCAGTACTTC. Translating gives CASRDGGRTYSYEQYF.

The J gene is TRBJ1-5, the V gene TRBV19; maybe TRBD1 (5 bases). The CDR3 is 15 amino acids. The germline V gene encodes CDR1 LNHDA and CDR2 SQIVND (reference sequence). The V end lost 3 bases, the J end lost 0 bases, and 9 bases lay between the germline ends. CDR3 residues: CASSMAGNSNQPQHF. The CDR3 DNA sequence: TGTGCCAGTAGTATGGCAGGGAATAGCAATCAGCCCCAGCATTTT. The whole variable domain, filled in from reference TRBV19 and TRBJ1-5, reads DGGITQSPKYLFRKEGQNVTLSCEQNLNHDAMYWYRQDPGQGLRLIYYSQIVNDFQKGDIAEGYSVSREKKESFPLTVTSAQKNPTAFYLCASSMAGNSNQPQHFGDGTRLSIL.

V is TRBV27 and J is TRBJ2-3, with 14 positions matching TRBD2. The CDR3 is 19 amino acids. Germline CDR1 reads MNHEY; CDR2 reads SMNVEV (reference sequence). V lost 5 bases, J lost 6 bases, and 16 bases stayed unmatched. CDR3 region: CASSTNTPGLAGVSDTQYF. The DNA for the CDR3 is TGTGCCAGCAGTACAAACACTCCGGGACTAGCGGGAGTGAGCGATACGCAGTATTTT.

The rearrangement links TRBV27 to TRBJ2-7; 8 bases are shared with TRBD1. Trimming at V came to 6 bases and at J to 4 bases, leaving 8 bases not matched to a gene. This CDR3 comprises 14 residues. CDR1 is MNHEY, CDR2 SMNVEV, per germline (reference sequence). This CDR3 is CASSPSRGLYEQYF. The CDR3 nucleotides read TGTGCCAGCAGCCCTAGCAGGGGGCTTTACGAGCAGTACTTC.